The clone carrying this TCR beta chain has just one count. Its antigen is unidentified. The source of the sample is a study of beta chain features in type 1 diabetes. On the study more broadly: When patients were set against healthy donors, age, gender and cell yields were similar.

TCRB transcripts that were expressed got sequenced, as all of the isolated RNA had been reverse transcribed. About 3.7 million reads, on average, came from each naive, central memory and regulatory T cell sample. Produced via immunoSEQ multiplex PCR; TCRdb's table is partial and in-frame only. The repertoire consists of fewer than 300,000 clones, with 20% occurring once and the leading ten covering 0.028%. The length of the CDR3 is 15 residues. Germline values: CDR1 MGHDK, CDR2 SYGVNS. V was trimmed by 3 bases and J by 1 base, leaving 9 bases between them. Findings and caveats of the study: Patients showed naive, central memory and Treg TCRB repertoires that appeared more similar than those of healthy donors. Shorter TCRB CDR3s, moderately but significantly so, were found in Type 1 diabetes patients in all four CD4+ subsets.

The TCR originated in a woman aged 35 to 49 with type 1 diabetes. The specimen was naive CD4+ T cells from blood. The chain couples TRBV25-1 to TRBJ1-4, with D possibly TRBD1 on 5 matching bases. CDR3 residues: CASSDVGRTNEKLFF. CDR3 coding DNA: TGTGCCAGCAGTGATGTGGGGCGAACTAATGAAAAACTGTTTTTT.